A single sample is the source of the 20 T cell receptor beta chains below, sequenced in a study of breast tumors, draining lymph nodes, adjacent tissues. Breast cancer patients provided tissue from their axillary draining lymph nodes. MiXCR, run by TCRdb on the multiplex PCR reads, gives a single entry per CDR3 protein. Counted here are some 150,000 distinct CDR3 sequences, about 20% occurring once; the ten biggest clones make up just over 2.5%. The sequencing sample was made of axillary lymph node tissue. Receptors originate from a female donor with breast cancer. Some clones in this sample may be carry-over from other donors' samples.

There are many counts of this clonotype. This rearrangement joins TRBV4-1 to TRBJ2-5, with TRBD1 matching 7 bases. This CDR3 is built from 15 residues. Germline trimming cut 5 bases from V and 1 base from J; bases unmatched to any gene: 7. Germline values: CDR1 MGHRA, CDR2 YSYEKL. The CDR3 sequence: CASSDPGQSQETQYF. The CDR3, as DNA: TGCGCCAGCAGCGATCCGGGACAGAGCCAAGAGACCCAGTACTTC.

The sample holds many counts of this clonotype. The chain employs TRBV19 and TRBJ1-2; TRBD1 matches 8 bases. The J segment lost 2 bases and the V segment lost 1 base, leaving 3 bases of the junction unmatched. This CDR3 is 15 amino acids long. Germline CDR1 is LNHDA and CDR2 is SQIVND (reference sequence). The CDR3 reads CASSIGQGTNYGYTF. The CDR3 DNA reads TGTGCCAGTAGTATAGGACAGGGGACGAACTATGGCTACACCTTC.

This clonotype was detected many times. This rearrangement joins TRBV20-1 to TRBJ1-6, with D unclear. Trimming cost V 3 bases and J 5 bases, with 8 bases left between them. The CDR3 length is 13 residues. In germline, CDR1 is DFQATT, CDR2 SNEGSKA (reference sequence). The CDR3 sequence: CSASYRNNSPLHF. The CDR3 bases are TGCAGTGCTAGTTATAGAAATAATTCACCCCTCCACTTT.

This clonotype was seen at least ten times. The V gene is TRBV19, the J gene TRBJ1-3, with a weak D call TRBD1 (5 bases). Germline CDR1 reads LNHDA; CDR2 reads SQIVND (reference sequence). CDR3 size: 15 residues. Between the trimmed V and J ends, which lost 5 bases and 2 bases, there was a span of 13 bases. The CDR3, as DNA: TGTGCCAGTAGTGGGTGGATAGGGGCTGGAAACACCATATATTTT. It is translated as CASSGWIGAGNTIYF. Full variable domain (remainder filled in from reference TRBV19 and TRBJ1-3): DGGITQSPKYLFRKEGQNVTLSCEQNLNHDAMYWYRQDPGQGLRLIYYSQIVNDFQKGDIAEGYSVSREKKESFPLTVTSAQKNPTAFYLCASSGWIGAGNTIYFGEGSWLTVV.

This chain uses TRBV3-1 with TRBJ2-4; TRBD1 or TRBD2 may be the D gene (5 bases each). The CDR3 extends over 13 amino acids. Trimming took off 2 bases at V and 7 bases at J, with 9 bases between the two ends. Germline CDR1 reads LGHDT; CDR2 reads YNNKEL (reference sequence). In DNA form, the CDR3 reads TGTGCCAGCAGCCAACACGGGGACAACATTCAGTACTTC. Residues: CASSQHGDNIQYF.

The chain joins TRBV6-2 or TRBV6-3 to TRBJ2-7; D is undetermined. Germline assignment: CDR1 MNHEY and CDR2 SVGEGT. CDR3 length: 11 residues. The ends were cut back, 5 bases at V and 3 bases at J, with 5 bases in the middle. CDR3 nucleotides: TGTGCCAGCAGTGGGATCTACGAGCAGTACTTC. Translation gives CASSGIYEQYF.

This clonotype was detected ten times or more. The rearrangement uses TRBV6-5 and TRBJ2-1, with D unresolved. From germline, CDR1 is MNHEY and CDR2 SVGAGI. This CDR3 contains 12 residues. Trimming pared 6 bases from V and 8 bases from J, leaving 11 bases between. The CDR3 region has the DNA TGTGCCAGCAGCTCCACCAGCGATGAGCAGTTCTTC. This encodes CASSSTSDEQFF.

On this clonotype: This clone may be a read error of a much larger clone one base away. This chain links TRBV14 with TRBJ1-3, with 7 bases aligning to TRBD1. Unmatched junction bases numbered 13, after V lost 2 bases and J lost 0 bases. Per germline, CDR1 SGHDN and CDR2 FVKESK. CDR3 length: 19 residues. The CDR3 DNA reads TGTGCCAGCAGCCAAAGAGATTTGGGACAGAAGAGCTCTGGAAACACCATATATTTT. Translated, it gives CASSQRDLGQKSSGNTIYF.

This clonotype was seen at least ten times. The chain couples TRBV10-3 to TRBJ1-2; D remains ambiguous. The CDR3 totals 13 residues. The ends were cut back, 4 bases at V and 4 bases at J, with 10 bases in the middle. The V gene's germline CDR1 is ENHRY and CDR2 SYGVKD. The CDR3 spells CAISVSSRYGYTF. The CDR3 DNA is TGTGCCATCAGTGTTTCCAGTCGCTATGGCTACACCTTC.

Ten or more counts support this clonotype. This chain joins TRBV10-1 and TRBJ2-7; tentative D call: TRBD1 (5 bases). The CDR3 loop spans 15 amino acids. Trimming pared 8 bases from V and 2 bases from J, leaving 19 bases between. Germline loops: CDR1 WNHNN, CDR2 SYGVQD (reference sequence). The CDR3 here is CASLRGSEVTYEQYF. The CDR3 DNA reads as TGCGCCAGCCTAAGGGGTTCGGAAGTTACCTACGAGCAGTACTTC.

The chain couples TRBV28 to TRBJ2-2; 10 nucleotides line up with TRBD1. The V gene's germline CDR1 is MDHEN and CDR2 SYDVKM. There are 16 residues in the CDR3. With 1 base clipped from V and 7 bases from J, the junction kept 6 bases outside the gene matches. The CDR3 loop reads CASSLSQTGGGGELFF. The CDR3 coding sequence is TGTGCCAGCAGTTTATCCCAGACAGGGGGCGGCGGGGAGCTGTTTTTT.

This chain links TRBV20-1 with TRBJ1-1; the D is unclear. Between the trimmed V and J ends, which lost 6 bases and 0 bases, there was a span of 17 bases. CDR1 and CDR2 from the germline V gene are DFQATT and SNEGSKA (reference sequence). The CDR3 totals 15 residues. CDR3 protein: CSAPSERVMNTEAFF. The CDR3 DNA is TGCAGTGCCCCGTCAGAAAGAGTGATGAACACTGAAGCTTTCTTT.

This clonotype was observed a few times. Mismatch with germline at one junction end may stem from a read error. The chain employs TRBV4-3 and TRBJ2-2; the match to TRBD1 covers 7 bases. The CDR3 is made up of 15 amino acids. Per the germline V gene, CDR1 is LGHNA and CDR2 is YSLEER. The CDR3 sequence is CASSQDPTGHRGAVF. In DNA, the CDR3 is TGCGCCAGCAGCCAAGATCCGACAGGGCACCGGGGAGCTGTTTTT.

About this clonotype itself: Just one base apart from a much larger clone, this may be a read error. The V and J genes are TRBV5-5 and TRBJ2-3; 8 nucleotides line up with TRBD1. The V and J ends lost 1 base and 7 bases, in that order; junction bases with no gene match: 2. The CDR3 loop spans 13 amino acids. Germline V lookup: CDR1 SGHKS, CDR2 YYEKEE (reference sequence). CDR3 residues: CASSLQGANTQYF. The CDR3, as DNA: TGTGCCAGCAGCTTGCAGGGGGCAAATACGCAGTATTTT.

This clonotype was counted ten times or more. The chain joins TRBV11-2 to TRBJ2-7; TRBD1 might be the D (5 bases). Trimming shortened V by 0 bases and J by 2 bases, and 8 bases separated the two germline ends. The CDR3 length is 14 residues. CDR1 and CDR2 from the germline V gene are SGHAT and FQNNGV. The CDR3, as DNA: TGTGCCAGCAGCTTAGAAGGGGCCACCTACGAGCAGTACTTC. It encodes CASSLEGATYEQYF.

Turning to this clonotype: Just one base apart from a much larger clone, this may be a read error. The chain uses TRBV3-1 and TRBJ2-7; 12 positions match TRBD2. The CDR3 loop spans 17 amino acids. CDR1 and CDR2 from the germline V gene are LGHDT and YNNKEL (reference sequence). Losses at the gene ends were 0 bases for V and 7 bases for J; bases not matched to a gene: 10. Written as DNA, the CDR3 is TGTGCCAGCAGCCAAGATAGCGCCACACTAGCGGGAGGTGAGCAGTACTTC. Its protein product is CASSQDSATLAGGEQYF.

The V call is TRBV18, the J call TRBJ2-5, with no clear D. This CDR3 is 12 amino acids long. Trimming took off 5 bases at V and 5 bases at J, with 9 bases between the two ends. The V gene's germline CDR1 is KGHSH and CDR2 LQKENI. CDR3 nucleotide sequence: TGTGCCAGCTCAACCAAACCGGAGACCCAGTACTTC. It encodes CASSTKPETQYF.

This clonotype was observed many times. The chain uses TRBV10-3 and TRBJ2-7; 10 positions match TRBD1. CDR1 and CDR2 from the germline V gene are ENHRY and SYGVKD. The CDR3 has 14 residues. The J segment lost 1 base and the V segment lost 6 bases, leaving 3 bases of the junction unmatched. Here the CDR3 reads CAISPGQGSYEQYF. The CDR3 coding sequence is TGTGCCATCAGCCCGGGACAGGGGTCCTACGAGCAGTACTTC.

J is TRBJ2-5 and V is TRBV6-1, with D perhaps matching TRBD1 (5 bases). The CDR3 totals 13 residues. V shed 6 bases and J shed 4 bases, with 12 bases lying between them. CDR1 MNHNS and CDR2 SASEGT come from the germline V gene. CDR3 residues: CASRGPYIETQYF. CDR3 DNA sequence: TGTGCCAGCAGGGGGCCTTATATAGAGACCCAGTACTTC.

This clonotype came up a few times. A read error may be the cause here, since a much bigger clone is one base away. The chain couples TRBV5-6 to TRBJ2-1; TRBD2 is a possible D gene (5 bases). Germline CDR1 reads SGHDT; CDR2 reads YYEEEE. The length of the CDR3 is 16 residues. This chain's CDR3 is CASSLGERNLYSEQFF. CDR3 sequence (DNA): TGTGCCAGCAGCTTGGGGGAGCGGAATCTTTACAGTGAGCAGTTCTTC.